Each of the 5 T cell receptor beta chains below was sequenced from the same sample in a study of OX40 agonist ivuxolimab in advanced cancers. Library preparation used the immunoSEQ multiplex PCR assay. TCRdb mirrors the immuneACCESS table, restricted to in-frame sequences. Some clones are absent from its copies; in checked studies, under half trace to an unresolved V gene, and the reason for the others is unknown. The table for this sample lists 65,000 to 85,000 clones; approximately 85% of them were counted only once. Roughly 2% of the sample rests with the top ten. The source material was CD4+ or CD8+ T cells sorted from blood, sampled in a trial of the OX40 agonist ivuxolimab. The receptors here all came from an adult with an advanced solid tumor such as melanoma, head and neck, liver or kidney cancer.

The chain uses TRBV14 and TRBJ2-3, with TRBD2 matching over 10 bases. Germline CDR1 and CDR2: SGHDN and FVKESK. This CDR3 has 17 amino acids. J gave up 4 bases and V 1 base, and 8 bases lay outside the gene matches. This chain's CDR3 is CASSQGDTSGVADTQYF. CDR3 coding DNA: TGTGCCAGCAGCCAAGGTGACACTAGCGGGGTTGCAGATACGCAGTATTTT. The full variable domain, in which reference TRBV14 and TRBJ2-3 provide the parts outside the CDR3, is EAGVTQFPSHSVIEKGQTVTLRCDPISGHDNLYWYRRVMGKEIKFLLHFVKESKQDESGMPNNRFLAERTGGTYSTLKVQPAELEDSGVYFCASSQGDTSGVADTQYFGPGTRLTVL.

The chain uses TRBV25-1 and TRBJ2-3; D is unresolved. Trimming removed 4 bases at V and 4 bases at J, with 3 bases between. Germline V lookup: CDR1 MGHDK, CDR2 SYGVNS. CDR3 length: 11 residues. CDR3 sequence: CASSGADTQYF. In DNA form, the CDR3 reads TGTGCCAGCAGTGGGGCAGATACGCAGTATTTT.

The V call is TRBV2, the J call TRBJ2-7; D perhaps matches TRBD2 (5 bases). The V and J ends lost 5 bases and 3 bases respectively, with 11 bases between them. Germline values: CDR1 SNHLY, CDR2 FYNNEI. The CDR3 spans 13 residues. The CDR3: CASSWARDYEQYF. DNA for the CDR3: TGTGCCAGCAGTTGGGCGAGGGACTACGAGCAGTACTTC.

V is TRBV7-9 and J is TRBJ2-5, with 7 positions matching TRBD1. V gave up 5 bases and J gave up 1 base; unmatched junction bases: 4. Looked up from germline, CDR1 is SEHNR and CDR2 is FQNEAQ (reference sequence). The CDR3 is made up of 14 amino acids. This chain's CDR3 is CASSPGQTQETQYF. CDR3 coding DNA: TGTGCCAGCAGCCCGGGACAGACCCAAGAGACCCAGTACTTC.

This chain joins TRBV15 and TRBJ1-1; perhaps TRBD1 as D (5 bases). V dropped 0 bases and J dropped 0 bases, with 8 bases sitting between them. Germline lookup yields CDR1 LNHNV and CDR2 YYDKDF (reference sequence). This CDR3 contains 15 residues. The CDR3 protein is CATSRDVTVNTEAFF. CDR3 nucleotides: TGTGCCACCAGCAGAGACGTGACAGTGAACACTGAAGCTTTCTTT.